This T cell receptor beta chain was retrieved from a study of T-cell memory formation after mild COVID-19. Regarding this clonotype: Antigen: not known.

TCRdb re-derived calls from the 5' RACE reads in MiXCR, one entry per CDR3 protein. Among about 470,000 distinct CDR3 sequences listed, about 23% were seen once. Study findings and constraints: There were some responding clones in pre-infection memory, which suggested that cross-reactive memory had joined.

The V gene's germline CDR1 is LNHDA and CDR2 SQIVND (reference sequence). The CDR3 extends over 15 amino acids. The V end lost 7 bases, the J end lost 3 bases, and 18 bases lay between the germline ends. J is TRBJ1-1 and V is TRBV19, with D perhaps TRBD1 (5 bases). The origin of this receptor is an adult woman who had mild COVID-19 (a few samples of this study predate the infection). Cell type and time point are not known. Sequencing was carried out using PBMCs or a T cell subset sorted from them (not recorded which). CDR3 protein: CASKEGTGIDTEAFF. In DNA form, the CDR3 reads TGTGCCAGTAAGGAGGGGACCGGGATAGACACTGAAGCTTTCTTT.